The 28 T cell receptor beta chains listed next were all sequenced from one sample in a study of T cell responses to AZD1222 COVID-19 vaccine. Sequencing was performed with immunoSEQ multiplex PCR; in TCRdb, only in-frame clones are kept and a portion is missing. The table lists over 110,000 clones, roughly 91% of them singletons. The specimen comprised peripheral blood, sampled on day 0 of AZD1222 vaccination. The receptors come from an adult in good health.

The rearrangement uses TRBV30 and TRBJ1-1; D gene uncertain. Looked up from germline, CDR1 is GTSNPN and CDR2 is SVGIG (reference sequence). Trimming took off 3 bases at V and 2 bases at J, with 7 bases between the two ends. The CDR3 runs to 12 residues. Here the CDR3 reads CAWSGLNTEAFF. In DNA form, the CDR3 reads TGTGCCTGGAGCGGTCTTAACACTGAAGCTTTCTTT.

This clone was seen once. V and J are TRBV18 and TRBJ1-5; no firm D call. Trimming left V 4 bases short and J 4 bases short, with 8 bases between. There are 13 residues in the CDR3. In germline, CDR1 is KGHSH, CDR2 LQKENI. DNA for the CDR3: TGTGCCAGCTCACGGGGAGAGAATCAGCCCCAGCATTTT. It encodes CASSRGENQPQHF. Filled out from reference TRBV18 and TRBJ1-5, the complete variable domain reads NAGVMQNPRHLVRRRGQEARLRCSPMKGHSHVYWYRQLPEEGLKFMVYLQKENIIDESGMPKERFSAEFPKEGPSILRIQQVVRGDSAAYFCASSRGENQPQHFGDGTRLSIL.

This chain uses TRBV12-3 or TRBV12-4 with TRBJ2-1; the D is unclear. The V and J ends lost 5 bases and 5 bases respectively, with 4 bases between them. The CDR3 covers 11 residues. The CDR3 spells CASSVNNEQFF. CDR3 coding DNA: TGTGCCAGCAGTGTGAACAATGAGCAGTTCTTC.

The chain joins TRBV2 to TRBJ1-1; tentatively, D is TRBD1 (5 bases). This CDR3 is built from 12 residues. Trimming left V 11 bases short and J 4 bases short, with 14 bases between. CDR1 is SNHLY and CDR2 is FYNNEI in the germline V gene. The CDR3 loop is CAGEAGGTEAFF. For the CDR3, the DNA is TGTGCCGGGGAGGCGGGGGGCACTGAAGCTTTCTTT. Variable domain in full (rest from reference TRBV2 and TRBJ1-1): EPEVTQTPSHQVTQMGQEVILRCVPISNHLYFYWYRQILGQKVEFLVSFYNNEISEKSEIFDDQFSVERPDGSNFTLKIRSTKLEDSAMYFCAGEAGGTEAFFGQGTRLTVV.

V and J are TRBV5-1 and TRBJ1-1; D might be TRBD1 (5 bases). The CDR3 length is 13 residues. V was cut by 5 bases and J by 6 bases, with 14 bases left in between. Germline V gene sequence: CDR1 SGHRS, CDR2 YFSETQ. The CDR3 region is CASSEGRLAEAFF. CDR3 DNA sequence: TGCGCCAGCAGTGAGGGACGGTTGGCTGAAGCTTTCTTT.

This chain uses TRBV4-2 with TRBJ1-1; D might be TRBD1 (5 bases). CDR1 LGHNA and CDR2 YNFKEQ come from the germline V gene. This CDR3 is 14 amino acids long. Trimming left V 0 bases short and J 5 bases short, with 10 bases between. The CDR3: CASSQDREKTEAFF. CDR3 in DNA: TGTGCCAGCAGCCAAGACAGGGAGAAGACTGAAGCTTTCTTT.

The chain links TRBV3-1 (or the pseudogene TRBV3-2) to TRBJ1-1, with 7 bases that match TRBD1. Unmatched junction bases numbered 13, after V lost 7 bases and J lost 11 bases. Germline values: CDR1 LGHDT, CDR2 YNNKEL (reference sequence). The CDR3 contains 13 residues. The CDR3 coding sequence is TGTGCCAGCACCCTAAAGGGCACAGGGGAGGCTTTCTTT. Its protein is CASTLKGTGEAFF.

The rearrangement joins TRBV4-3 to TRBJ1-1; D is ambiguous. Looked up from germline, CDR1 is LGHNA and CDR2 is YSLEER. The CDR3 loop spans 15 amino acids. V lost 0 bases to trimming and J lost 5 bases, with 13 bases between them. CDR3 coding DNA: TGCGCCAGCAGCCAAGATCGAGGGTGGAGTACTGAAGCTTTCTTT. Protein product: CASSQDRGWSTEAFF.

Here the CDR3 reads CASSLEGGGNQPQHF. Here the CDR3 DNA reads TGTGCCAGCAGCTTAGAAGGAGGGGGTAATCAGCCCCAGCATTTT. The J gene is TRBJ1-5, the V gene TRBV7-9, with D possibly TRBD1 on 6 matching bases. V was pared by 1 base and J by 4 bases, with 11 bases between. Germline V lookup: CDR1 SEHNR, CDR2 FQNEAQ (reference sequence). The CDR3 is made up of 15 amino acids.

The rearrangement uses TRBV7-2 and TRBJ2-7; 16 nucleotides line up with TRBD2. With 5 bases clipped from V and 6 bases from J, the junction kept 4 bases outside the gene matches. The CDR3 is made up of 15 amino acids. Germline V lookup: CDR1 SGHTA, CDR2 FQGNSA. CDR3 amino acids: CASSGTSGGAFEQYF. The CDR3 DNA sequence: TGTGCCAGCAGCGGGACTAGCGGGGGGGCCTTCGAGCAGTACTTC. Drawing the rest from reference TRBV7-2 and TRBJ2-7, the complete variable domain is GAGVSQSPSNKVTEKGKDVELRCDPISGHTALYWYRQSLGQGLEFLIYFQGNSAPDKSGLPSDRFSAERTGGSVSTLTIQRTQQEDSAVYLCASSGTSGGAFEQYFGPGTRLTVT.

DNA of the CDR3: TGTGCCTGGAGTGTCCGGGGGGCTGGTGAAAAACTGTTTTTT. This gives the protein CAWSVRGAGEKLFF. The rearrangement joins TRBV30 to TRBJ1-4; D might be TRBD1 (6 bases). The CDR3 runs 14 residues. V was shortened by 0 bases and J by 7 bases, with 12 bases between the two germline ends. Germline values: CDR1 GTSNPN, CDR2 SVGIG (reference sequence).

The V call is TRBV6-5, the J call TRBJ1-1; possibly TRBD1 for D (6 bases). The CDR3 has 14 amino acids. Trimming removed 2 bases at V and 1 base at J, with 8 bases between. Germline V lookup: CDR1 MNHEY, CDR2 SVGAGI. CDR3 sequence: CASSYVGGNTEAFF. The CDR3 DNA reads TGTGCCAGCAGTTACGTAGGGGGGAACACTGAAGCTTTCTTT.

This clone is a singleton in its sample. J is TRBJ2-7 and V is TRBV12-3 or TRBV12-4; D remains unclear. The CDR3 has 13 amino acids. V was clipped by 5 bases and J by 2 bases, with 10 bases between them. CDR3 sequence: CASSPTNPYEQYF. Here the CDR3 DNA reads TGTGCCAGCAGTCCAACTAACCCCTACGAGCAGTACTTC.

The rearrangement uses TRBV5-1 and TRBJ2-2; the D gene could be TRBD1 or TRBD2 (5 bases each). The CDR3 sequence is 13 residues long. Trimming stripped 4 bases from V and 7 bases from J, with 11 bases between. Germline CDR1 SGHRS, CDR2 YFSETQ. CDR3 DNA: TGCGCCAGCAGCCCTCAGGGAGACGGGGAGCTGTTTTTT. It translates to CASSPQGDGELFF.

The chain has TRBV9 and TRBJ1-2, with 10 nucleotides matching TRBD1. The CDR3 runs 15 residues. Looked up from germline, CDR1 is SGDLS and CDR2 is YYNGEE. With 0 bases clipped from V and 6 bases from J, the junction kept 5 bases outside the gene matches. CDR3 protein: CASSVGDRGRDGYTF. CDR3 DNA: TGTGCCAGCAGCGTAGGGGACAGGGGACGCGATGGCTACACCTTC.

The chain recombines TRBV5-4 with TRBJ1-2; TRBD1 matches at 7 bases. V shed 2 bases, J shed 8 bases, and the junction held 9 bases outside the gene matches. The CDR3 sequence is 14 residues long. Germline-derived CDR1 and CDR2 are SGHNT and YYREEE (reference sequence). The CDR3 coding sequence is TGTGCCAGCAGCTTTGGGACAGAATTAATCGGCTACACCTTC. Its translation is CASSFGTELIGYTF.

The CDR3 nucleotides are TGTGCCAGCAGTCCGACAACAGGGGCGCGCCAGCATTTT. It encodes CASSPTTGARQHF. The V and J genes are TRBV6-5 and TRBJ1-5, with 7 bases aligning to TRBD1. The germline V gene has CDR1 MNHEY and CDR2 SVGAGI. CDR3 length equals 13 residues. Trimming cost V 5 bases and J 12 bases; bases outside gene matches: 10.

This CDR3 is CANLSGGGIFGQPQHF. Written as DNA, the CDR3 is TGCGCCAACCTTTCGGGGGGCGGAATCTTTGGTCAGCCCCAGCATTTT. The chain has TRBV4-1 and TRBJ1-5, with D perhaps TRBD1 (6 bases). Germline lookup yields CDR1 MGHRA and CDR2 YSYEKL. The CDR3 runs 16 residues. Trimming removed 10 bases at V and 6 bases at J, with 25 bases between.

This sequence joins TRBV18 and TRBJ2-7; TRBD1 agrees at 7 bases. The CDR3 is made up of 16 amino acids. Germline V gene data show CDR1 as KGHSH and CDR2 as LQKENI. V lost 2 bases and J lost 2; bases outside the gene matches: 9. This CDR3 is CASSPFRGQGTYEQYF. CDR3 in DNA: TGTGCCAGCTCACCATTTAGGGGGCAGGGGACCTACGAGCAGTACTTC.

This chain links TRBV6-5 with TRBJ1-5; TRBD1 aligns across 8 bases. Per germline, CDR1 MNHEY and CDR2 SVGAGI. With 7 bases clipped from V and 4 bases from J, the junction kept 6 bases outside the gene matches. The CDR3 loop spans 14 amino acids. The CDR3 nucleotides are TGTGCCAGCAAGCTACGACAGGGGAATCAGCCCCAGCATTTT. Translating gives CASKLRQGNQPQHF.

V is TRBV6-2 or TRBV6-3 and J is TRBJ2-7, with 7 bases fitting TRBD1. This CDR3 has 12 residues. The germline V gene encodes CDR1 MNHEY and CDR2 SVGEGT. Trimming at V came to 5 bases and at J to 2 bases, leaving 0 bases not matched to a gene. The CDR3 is CASSGTAYEQYF. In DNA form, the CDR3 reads TGTGCCAGCAGTGGGACAGCCTACGAGCAGTACTTC.

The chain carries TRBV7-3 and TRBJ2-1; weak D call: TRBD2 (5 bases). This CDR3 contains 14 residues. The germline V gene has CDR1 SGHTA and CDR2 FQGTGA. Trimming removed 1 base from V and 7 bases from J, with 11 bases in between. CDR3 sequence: CASSLNVPGNEQFF. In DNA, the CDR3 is TGTGCCAGCAGCTTAAATGTCCCGGGGAATGAGCAGTTCTTC.

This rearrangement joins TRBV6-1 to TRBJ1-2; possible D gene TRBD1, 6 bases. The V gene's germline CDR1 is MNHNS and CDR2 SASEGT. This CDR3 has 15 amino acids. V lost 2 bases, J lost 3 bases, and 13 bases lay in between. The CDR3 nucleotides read TGTGCCAGCAGTGAATGGGGGCAAGGCGACTATGGCTACACCTTC. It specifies CASSEWGQGDYGYTF.

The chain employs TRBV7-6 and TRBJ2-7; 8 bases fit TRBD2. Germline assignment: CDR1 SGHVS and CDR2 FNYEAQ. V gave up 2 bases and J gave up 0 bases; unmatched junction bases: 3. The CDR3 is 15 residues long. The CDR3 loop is CASSLNSGVSYEQYF. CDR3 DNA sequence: TGTGCCAGCAGCTTAAATAGCGGGGTCTCCTACGAGCAGTACTTC. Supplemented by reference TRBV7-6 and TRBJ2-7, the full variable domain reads GAGVSQSPRYKVTKRGQDVALRCDPISGHVSLYWYRQALGQGPEFLTYFNYEAQQDKSGLPNDRFSAERPEGSISTLTIQRTEQRDSAMYRCASSLNSGVSYEQYFGPGTRLTVT.

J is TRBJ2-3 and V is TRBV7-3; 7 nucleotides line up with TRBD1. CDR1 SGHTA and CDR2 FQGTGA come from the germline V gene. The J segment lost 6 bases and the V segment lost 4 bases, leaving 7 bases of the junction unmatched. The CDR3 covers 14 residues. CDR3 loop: CASSSDRVGDTQYF. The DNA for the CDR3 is TGTGCCAGCAGCTCCGACAGGGTGGGGGATACGCAGTATTTT. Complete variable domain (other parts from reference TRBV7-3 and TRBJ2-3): GAGVSQTPSNKVTEKGKYVELRCDPISGHTALYWYRQSLGQGPEFLIYFQGTGAADDSGLPNDRFFAVRPEGSVSTLKIQRTERGDSAVYLCASSSDRVGDTQYFGPGTRLTVL.

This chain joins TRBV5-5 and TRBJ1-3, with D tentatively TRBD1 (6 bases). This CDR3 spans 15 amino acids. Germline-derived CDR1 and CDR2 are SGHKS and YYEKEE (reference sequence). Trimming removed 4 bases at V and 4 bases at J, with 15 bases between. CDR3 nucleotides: TGTGCCAGCAGCCTGAGGGGGGAAGAGGGAAACACCATATATTTT. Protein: CASSLRGEEGNTIYF.

The CDR3 sequence: CASSFQGAFTDTQYF. In nucleotides, the CDR3 is TGCGCCAGCAGCTTTCAGGGGGCTTTTACAGATACGCAGTATTTT. The V and J genes are TRBV5-1 and TRBJ2-3, with 8 bases identical to TRBD1. Germline V lookup: CDR1 SGHRS, CDR2 YFSETQ. Losses at the gene ends were 2 bases for V and 3 bases for J; bases not matched to a gene: 5. The CDR3 runs 15 residues.

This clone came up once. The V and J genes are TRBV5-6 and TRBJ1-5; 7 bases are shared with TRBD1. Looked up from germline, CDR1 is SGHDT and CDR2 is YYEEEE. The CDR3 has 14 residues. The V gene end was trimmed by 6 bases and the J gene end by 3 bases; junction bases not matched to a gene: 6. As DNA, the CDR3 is TGTGCCAGCACCTTAGGACAGGCCAATCAGCCCCAGCATTTT. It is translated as CASTLGQANQPQHF.